Reported below is one T cell receptor beta chain. This sample stems from a study of blood T cell repertoires in COVID-19. Original data processing: Scientists estimated how many nucleated cells there were by amplifying reference gene primers. Assay: immunoSEQ multiplex PCR; the TCRdb copy retains only in-frame clones and omits some. Clonal size and the V and J genes are those of that table, whereas D and trimming came from the DNA. Of approximately 180,000 clones listed, 88% are singletons. This clonotype was obtained from a man aged 35 to 55 with active or convalescent COVID-19. The sample comprised peripheral blood.

The chain's CDR3 is CASSFGTGQGSKNIQYF. The CDR3 region has the DNA TGCGCCAGCAGCTTCGGTACGGGACAGGGATCCAAAAACATTCAGTACTTC. This chain links TRBV5-1 with TRBJ2-4, with 9 bases lining up with TRBD1. With 2 bases clipped from V and 2 bases from J, the junction kept 8 bases outside the gene matches. The CDR3 has 17 residues. Germline lookup yields CDR1 SGHRS and CDR2 YFSETQ.